The present T cell receptor (beta chain) was sequenced within a study of CD8+ T cells in alopecia areata. The germline V gene encodes CDR1 LNHDA and CDR2 SQIVND (reference sequence). The V gene lost 6 bases and the J gene lost 2 bases, with 8 bases spanning the gap. The CDR3 is made up of 14 amino acids. Treatment: oral pan-JAK inhibitor, 5-10 mg twice daily. This clone was detected a few times. Following extraction, RNA underwent reverse transcription to cDNA, which served as the sequencing template. Sequencing was performed with immunoSEQ multiplex PCR; in TCRdb, only in-frame clones are kept and a portion is missing. The table includes some 190,000 clones, around 49% detected once.

The clonotype was recovered from a human donor with alopecia areata. This chain uses TRBV19 with TRBJ2-6; D remains ambiguous. The sample here was CD8+ T cells sorted from blood, taken at roughly week 52, from a patient treated with tofacitinib. CDR3 sequence reads: CASSRSAGANVLTF. The CDR3 DNA follows: TGTGCCAGTAGCCGCTCGGCTGGGGCCAACGTCCTGACTTTC.